This T cell receptor (beta chain) was captured by sequencing in a study of blood T cell repertoires in COVID-19. Original methodology: Amplified reference gene primers provided the basis for estimating nucleated cell counts. Using immunoSEQ multiplex PCR, the repertoire was profiled, and TCRdb retains in-frame clones only, with some absent. V, J and clone size were drawn from that table, and D and trimming were deduced from the DNA. Among about 220,000 clones, more than 65% were seen once, and the ten largest hold 3%. This TCR was recovered from a woman in her twenties or thirties who had recovered from COVID-19. The specimen was peripheral blood.

The CDR3 bases are TGTGCCAGTAGTATCGGGGGGAACTGGGGCACTGAAGCTTTCTTT. As protein: CASSIGGNWGTEAFF. The genes are TRBV19 and TRBJ1-1, with a tentative D call TRBD1 (5 bases). CDR3 size: 15 residues. Germline V gene data show CDR1 as LNHDA and CDR2 as SQIVND (reference sequence). V was trimmed by 3 bases and J by 4 bases, leaving 15 bases between them.